These 22 T cell receptor beta chains originate from one sample sequenced in a study of long-term antiretroviral therapy in people with HIV. The assay used was immunoSEQ (version v3.0), run at survey level. Produced via immunoSEQ multiplex PCR; TCRdb's table is partial and in-frame only. Of tens of thousands of clones in the sample, over 75% were seen once. The sequencing here drew on unsorted PBMCs, taken 0.8 years before starting antiretroviral therapy. Receptors were obtained from a man in his late teens or twenties with HIV.

The J gene is TRBJ1-2, the V gene TRBV5-6; D call uncertain. V lost 0 bases and J 8 bases, leaving 5 bases between the germline ends. Germline V gene sequence: CDR1 SGHDT, CDR2 YYEEEE. The CDR3 contains 11 residues. The CDR3, as DNA: TGTGCCAGCAGCTTGGAGGAGGGCTACACCTTC. Translating it yields CASSLEEGYTF.

This clone is a singleton in its sample. The rearrangement uses TRBV29-1 and TRBJ1-4; possibly TRBD1 for D (6 bases). The CDR3 contains 13 residues. Trimming stripped 3 bases from V and 5 bases from J, with 10 bases between. Germline CDR1 SQVTM, CDR2 ANQGSEA. As DNA, the CDR3 is TGCAGCGTTGATCAGGGGTTCAATGAAAAACTGTTTTTT. It yields the protein CSVDQGFNEKLFF.

V gene TRBV7-2 combines with J gene TRBJ2-6; D may be TRBD2 (5 bases). Germline V lookup: CDR1 SGHTA, CDR2 FQGNSA. CDR3 length: 15 residues. Trimming stripped 5 bases from V and 2 bases from J, with 10 bases between. The CDR3 region is CASSITRAGANVLTF. The CDR3 bases are TGTGCCAGCAGCATTACTAGGGCTGGGGCCAACGTCCTGACTTTC. Full variable domain (rest looked up from reference TRBV7-2 and TRBJ2-6): GAGVSQSPSNKVTEKGKDVELRCDPISGHTALYWYRQSLGQGLEFLIYFQGNSAPDKSGLPSDRFSAERTGGSVSTLTIQRTQQEDSAVYLCASSITRAGANVLTFGAGSRLTVL.

V and J are TRBV13 and TRBJ2-7; 9 bases match TRBD1. Germline CDR1 and CDR2: PRHDT and FYEKMQ (reference sequence). CDR3 length: 17 residues. Germline trimming cut 4 bases from V and 6 bases from J; bases unmatched to any gene: 16. The CDR3 region has the DNA TGTGCCAGCAGCTCCACCCTCAGGACAGGGGAAAGGGGCGAGCAGTACTTC. It codes for CASSSTLRTGERGEQYF.

The V gene is TRBV18, the J gene TRBJ1-3; D is ambiguous. This CDR3 contains 14 residues. Germline CDR1 and CDR2: KGHSH and LQKENI. Trimming removed 3 bases from V and 2 bases from J, with 8 bases in between. The CDR3 bases are TGTGCCAGCTCACCCTCCGACCCTGGAAACACCATATATTTT. Encoded protein: CASSPSDPGNTIYF.

The table lists this clone with a count of one. This rearrangement joins TRBV19 to TRBJ1-1, with 10 bases aligning to TRBD1. CDR3 length: 15 amino acids. Germline CDR1 and CDR2: LNHDA and SQIVND (reference sequence). V shed 7 bases and J 3 bases; nucleotides not matched to a gene: 8. The CDR3 bases are TGTGCCAGTACCCTTGTCGGGACAGGGGACACTGAAGCTTTCTTT. Encoded protein: CASTLVGTGDTEAFF.

The table lists this clone with a few counts. The chain is built from TRBV7-2 and TRBJ2-7, with a tentative D call TRBD2 (5 bases). V lost 0 bases, J lost 2 bases, and 14 bases lay in between. The germline gives CDR1 SGHTA, CDR2 FQGNSA. There are 16 residues in the CDR3. The CDR3 region has the DNA TGTGCCAGCAGCTTAGCGTTCCGGGAAACTCCCTACGAGCAGTACTTC. Translated: CASSLAFRETPYEQYF.

The rearrangement joins TRBV27 to TRBJ2-1; 10 nucleotides align to TRBD2. V lost 6 bases and J lost 4; bases outside the gene matches: 12. This CDR3 comprises 17 residues. Germline loops: CDR1 MNHEY, CDR2 SMNVEV (reference sequence). The CDR3 region is CASRKTFSGGPYNEQFF. Written as DNA, the CDR3 is TGTGCCAGCAGGAAAACCTTTAGCGGGGGGCCGTACAATGAGCAGTTCTTC.

The rearrangement uses TRBV4-3 and TRBJ1-1, with a possible D match to TRBD1 (5 bases). Looked up from germline, CDR1 is LGHNA and CDR2 is YSLEER. V was clipped by 0 bases and J by 1 base, with 12 bases between them. This CDR3 comprises 16 residues. Here the CDR3 reads CASSQDLIRANTEAFF. Written as DNA, the CDR3 is TGCGCCAGCAGCCAAGATCTTATCAGGGCGAACACTGAAGCTTTCTTT.

The chain combines TRBV6-1 with TRBJ1-2; D is perhaps TRBD1 (6 bases). V lost 1 base, J lost 2 bases, and 11 bases lay in between. This CDR3 spans 15 amino acids. The germline V gene encodes CDR1 MNHNS and CDR2 SASEGT. In nucleotides, the CDR3 is TGTGCCAGCAGTGAAGGTTCGCAGGGGAACTATGGCTACACCTTC. This codes for CASSEGSQGNYGYTF.

The J gene is TRBJ2-7, the V gene TRBV13; TRBD2 agrees at 7 bases. This CDR3 has 17 residues. CDR1 is PRHDT and CDR2 is FYEKMQ in the germline V gene (reference sequence). V lost 6 bases and J lost 6; bases outside the gene matches: 20. The CDR3 nucleotides read TGTGCCAGCAGTATGGACCCCCGGGACCCAGGGAGGGGCGAGCAGTACTTC. Residues: CASSMDPRDPGRGEQYF. Supplemented by reference TRBV13 and TRBJ2-7, the full variable domain reads AAGVIQSPRHLIKEKRETATLKCYPIPRHDTVYWYQQGPGQDPQFLISFYEKMQSDKGSIPDRFSAQQFSDYHSELNMSSLELGDSALYFCASSMDPRDPGRGEQYFGPGTRLTVT.

CDR3 bases: TGTGCCAGCAGCCCCCGGGGGCCTAACTCCTACAATGAGCAGTTCTTC. As protein: CASSPRGPNSYNEQFF. The chain links TRBV7-9 to TRBJ2-1, with D possibly called TRBD1 or TRBD2 (6 bases each). This CDR3 is 16 amino acids long. V lost 5 bases to trimming and J lost 0 bases, with 14 bases between them. The germline V gene encodes CDR1 SEHNR and CDR2 FQNEAQ (reference sequence).

This chain uses TRBV5-1 with TRBJ1-3; perhaps TRBD1 as D (5 bases). CDR1 is SGHRS and CDR2 is YFSETQ in the germline V gene. Trimming stripped 6 bases from V and 8 bases from J, with 15 bases between. The CDR3 runs 13 residues. In nucleotides, the CDR3 is TGCGCCAGCACCCAGGGACTGGGTGACACCATATATTTT. Its protein product is CASTQGLGDTIYF.

The genes are TRBV5-4 and TRBJ2-1; 7 bases fit TRBD1. V gave up 3 bases and J gave up 7 bases; unmatched junction bases: 1. The germline V gene encodes CDR1 SGHNT and CDR2 YYREEE (reference sequence). This CDR3 is 12 amino acids long. The CDR3 is CASSSRGNEQFF. CDR3 DNA sequence: TGTGCCAGCAGCTCCAGGGGGAATGAGCAGTTCTTC. The entire variable domain, with the rest obtained from reference TRBV5-4 and TRBJ2-1, is as follows: ETGVTQSPTHLIKTRGQQVTLRCSSQSGHNTVSWYQQALGQGPQFIFQYYREEENGRGNFPPRFSGLQFPNYSSELNVNALELDDSALYLCASSSRGNEQFFGPGTRLTVL.

This chain joins TRBV14 and TRBJ1-4; possibly TRBD1 for D (5 bases). V lost 1 base and J 8 bases, leaving 20 bases between the germline ends. The CDR3 is made up of 17 amino acids. Germline CDR1 is SGHDN and CDR2 is FVKESK. The DNA for the CDR3 is TGTGCCAGCAGCCAAGTTTCGGCGGCAGGGAGGAGGGAAAAACTGTTTTTT. Its translation is CASSQVSAAGRREKLFF.

This chain uses TRBV6-5 with TRBJ2-1; D may be TRBD1 (6 bases). CDR1 and CDR2 (germline): MNHEY, SVGAGI. This CDR3 has 15 residues. Trimming left V 6 bases short and J 0 bases short, with 12 bases between. The CDR3 loop is CASSSRGRSYNEQFF. CDR3 DNA sequence: TGTGCCAGCAGCAGCAGGGGCCGCTCCTACAATGAGCAGTTCTTC.

The chain links TRBV2 to TRBJ2-5; TRBD1 aligns across 7 bases. V shed 6 bases, J shed 8 bases, and the junction held 15 bases outside the gene matches. CDR1 is SNHLY, CDR2 FYNNEI, per germline. This CDR3 is built from 15 residues. CDR3 bases: TGTGCCAGCAGGGCGCGCGCAGGAGCAGGGGGAACCCAGTACTTC. As protein: CASRARAGAGGTQYF.

The sample holds a few counts of this clone. Compared with germline, one end of the junction differs, possibly owing to a read error. V and J are TRBV2 and TRBJ2-7; D gene uncertain. Germline CDR1 reads SNHLY; CDR2 reads FYNNEI. The CDR3 consists of 9 residues. The CDR3, as DNA: TGTGCCAGCGGCCCCGAGCAATACTTC. Translating it yields CASGPEQYF.

The CDR3 DNA reads TGTGCCAGCAGCTTAGGGGGGGGTCAGCCCCAGCATTTT. Protein sequence: CASSLGGGQPQHF. This chain uses TRBV7-8 with TRBJ1-5; a weak D match, TRBD1 (5 bases). V lost 1 base and J lost 6, with 7 bases in between. The CDR3 is 13 amino acids. Germline V CDR1 and CDR2: SGHVS, FQNEAQ.

The genes are TRBV2 and TRBJ1-1, with a possible D match to TRBD1 (6 bases). Between the trimmed V and J ends, which lost 0 bases and 10 bases, there was a span of 12 bases. CDR1 SNHLY and CDR2 FYNNEI come from the germline V gene. The CDR3 is 13 amino acids. As DNA, the CDR3 is TGTGCCAGCAGTGAAGCCACGGGAGGGGGAGCTTTCTTT. Encoded protein: CASSEATGGGAFF.

The chain has TRBV30 and TRBJ1-4, with D maybe TRBD1 (5 bases). Trimming removed 3 bases at V and 5 bases at J, with 25 bases between. Per germline, CDR1 GTSNPN and CDR2 SVGIG (reference sequence). The CDR3 extends over 18 amino acids. The CDR3 bases are TGTGCCTGGAGAGTTTTTGGGACCCGGGTCTTAAAGAATGAAAAACTGTTTTTT. Translation: CAWRVFGTRVLKNEKLFF.

The chain is built from TRBV20-1 and TRBJ2-1; D not resolved. This CDR3 has 11 amino acids. V gave up 1 base and J gave up 6 bases, with 4 bases separating them. Looked up from germline, CDR1 is DFQATT and CDR2 is SNEGSKA (reference sequence). The CDR3 DNA is TGCAGTGCTAGAGTGATCAATGAGCAGTTCTTC. It encodes CSARVINEQFF.